The 29 T cell receptor beta chains reported below all come from one sample, sequenced in a study of blood T cell repertoires in COVID-19. Assay: immunoSEQ multiplex PCR; the TCRdb copy retains only in-frame clones and omits some. The data hold 200,000 to 250,000 clones, with approximately 81% observed a single time. Sequencing used peripheral blood. These receptors were collected from a woman older than 75 with active or convalescent COVID-19.

This clone has just one count. V gene TRBV15 combines with J gene TRBJ1-4, with 7 bases fitting TRBD1. The V gene end was trimmed by 5 bases and the J gene end by 3 bases; junction bases not matched to a gene: 9. The CDR3 is made up of 16 amino acids. CDR1 and CDR2 (germline): LNHNV, YYDKDF (reference sequence). As DNA, the CDR3 is TGTGCCACCAGCCCGACAGGGTTCCCTGCTAATGAAAAACTGTTTTTT. This gives the protein CATSPTGFPANEKLFF.

V is TRBV5-1 and J is TRBJ1-6; D possibly corresponds to TRBD1 (6 bases). V was clipped by 4 bases and J by 4 bases, with 12 bases between them. This CDR3 is 15 amino acids long. The germline V gene encodes CDR1 SGHRS and CDR2 YFSETQ. DNA for the CDR3: TGCGCCAGCAGCCCCCAGGACAGTTATAATTCACCCCTCCACTTT. Protein product: CASSPQDSYNSPLHF.

The CDR3 loop reads CSGTPLATFQETQYF. CDR3 coding DNA: TGCAGCGGGACTCCTCTCGCAACCTTCCAAGAGACCCAGTACTTC. V and J are TRBV29-1 and TRBJ2-5; maybe TRBD2 (5 bases). The CDR3 totals 15 residues. V gave up 7 bases and J gave up 1 base, with 19 bases separating them. Looked up from germline, CDR1 is SQVTM and CDR2 is ANQGSEA.

This rearrangement joins TRBV5-1 to TRBJ1-2, with TRBD1 matching over 8 bases. This CDR3 contains 14 residues. Germline-derived CDR1 and CDR2 are SGHRS and YFSETQ. J was trimmed by 0 bases and V by 5 bases; bases with no gene match: 3. The CDR3 DNA reads TGCGCCAGCAGACTACAGGGGGCTAACTATGGCTACACCTTC. Encoded protein: CASRLQGANYGYTF.

V is TRBV11-3 and J is TRBJ1-1; D gene ambiguous. CDR3 length: 14 amino acids. V shed 5 bases and J shed 5 bases, with 15 bases lying between them. The germline V gene has CDR1 SGHNT and CDR2 YENEEA. The chain's CDR3 is CASSPTWRRTEAFF. In DNA, the CDR3 is TGTGCCAGCAGCCCGACGTGGAGGCGGACTGAAGCTTTCTTT.

The V call is TRBV7-2, the J call TRBJ1-2, with a weak D call TRBD1 (5 bases). CDR1 and CDR2 from the germline V gene are SGHTA and FQGNSA. Trimming took 1 base from V and 5 from J, leaving 8 bases between them. The CDR3 covers 13 residues. The CDR3 nucleotides read TGTGCCAGCAGCTTAGACAGGACATATGGCTACACCTTC. Its protein is CASSLDRTYGYTF. Full variable domain (rest looked up from reference TRBV7-2 and TRBJ1-2): GAGVSQSPSNKVTEKGKDVELRCDPISGHTALYWYRQSLGQGLEFLIYFQGNSAPDKSGLPSDRFSAERTGGSVSTLTIQRTQQEDSAVYLCASSLDRTYGYTFGSGTRLTVV.

This chain connects TRBV18 to TRBJ1-1; the D gene is possibly TRBD1 (6 bases). The CDR3 is made up of 15 amino acids. The V end lost 3 bases, the J end lost 1 base, and 12 bases lay between the germline ends. Germline assignment: CDR1 KGHSH and CDR2 LQKENI. The CDR3 coding sequence is TGTGCCAGCTCACCCGTGGGACATCCGAACACTGAAGCTTTCTTT. As protein: CASSPVGHPNTEAFF.

The V call is TRBV7-9, the J call TRBJ2-2; 11 bases are shared with TRBD2. Germline V gene lookup returns CDR1 SEHNR and CDR2 FQNEAQ (reference sequence). The CDR3 has 17 residues. Germline trimming cut 5 bases from V and 5 bases from J; bases unmatched to any gene: 10. This CDR3 is CASSLRGTSGGTGELFF. The DNA of the CDR3 is TGTGCCAGCAGCCTCAGGGGGACTAGCGGAGGAACCGGGGAGCTGTTTTTT.

The V and J genes are TRBV27 and TRBJ2-7, with 8 bases identical to TRBD2. Per the germline V gene, CDR1 is MNHEY and CDR2 is SMNVEV (reference sequence). With V trimmed by 6 bases and J by 1 base, 2 bases remained unmatched. This CDR3 spans 13 amino acids. The DNA of the CDR3 is TGTGCCAGCAGATTAGCGGGGTCCTACGAGCAGTACTTC. It translates to CASRLAGSYEQYF.

V is TRBV6-2 or TRBV6-3 and J is TRBJ2-5; unclear D gene. Trimming left V 3 bases short and J 1 base short, with 12 bases between. This CDR3 spans 15 amino acids. Germline V CDR1 and CDR2: MNHEY, SVGEGT. The CDR3 DNA sequence: TGTGCCAGCAGTTATGGTGGGTTAGCCCAAGAGACCCAGTACTTC. This gives the protein CASSYGGLAQETQYF.

The CDR3 nucleotides are TGTGCCTGGAGTCCACAGGGGGAGCAGTTCTTC. Translating it yields CAWSPQGEQFF. The chain couples TRBV30 to TRBJ2-1; TRBD1 matches at 7 bases. CDR3 length: 11 amino acids. V dropped 2 bases and J dropped 10; count of bases not matched to a gene: 2. The germline V gene has CDR1 GTSNPN and CDR2 SVGIG (reference sequence).

The genes are TRBV30 and TRBJ1-3, with no clear D. Per germline, CDR1 GTSNPN and CDR2 SVGIG (reference sequence). Trimming left V 0 bases short and J 5 bases short, with 5 bases between. This CDR3 is 12 amino acids long. The CDR3 bases are TGTGCCTGGAGTGTACAGAGAAACACCATATATTTT. Residues: CAWSVQRNTIYF.

This chain links TRBV13 with TRBJ1-6; 8 nucleotides agree with TRBD1. V was pared by 2 bases and J by 0 bases, with 6 bases of the junction left unmatched. The germline CDR1 and CDR2 sequences are PRHDT and FYEKMQ (reference sequence). There are 18 residues in the CDR3. Written as DNA, the CDR3 is TGTGCCAGCAGCTTATGGGCAGGGGGCGGCTCCTATAATTCACCCCTCCACTTT. It yields the protein CASSLWAGGGSYNSPLHF.

The chain recombines TRBV30 with TRBJ1-2; TRBD1 agrees at 7 bases. Unmatched junction bases numbered 12, after V lost 0 bases and J lost 5 bases. Germline values: CDR1 GTSNPN, CDR2 SVGIG (reference sequence). CDR3 size: 16 residues. CDR3 nucleotides: TGTGCCTGGAGTGTGCCGGGGCTGGGGACAGCGTATGGCTACACCTTC. It translates to CAWSVPGLGTAYGYTF.

This rearrangement joins TRBV29-1 to TRBJ1-1; unclear D gene. The CDR3 length is 11 residues. CDR1 is SQVTM, CDR2 ANQGSEA, per germline. V shed 3 bases and J shed 8 bases, with 10 bases lying between them. Here the CDR3 reads CSVDGLAEAFF. Written as DNA, the CDR3 is TGCAGCGTTGACGGTCTTGCCGAAGCTTTCTTT. The variable domain in full, completed from reference TRBV29-1 and TRBJ1-1, reads SAVISQKPSRDICQRGTSLTIQCQVDSQVTMMFWYRQQPGQSLTLIATANQGSEATYESGFVIDKFPISRPNLTFSTLTVSNMSPEDSSIYLCSVDGLAEAFFGQGTRLTVV.

With respect to this clone: The junction departs from the called germline gene at one end, perhaps through a read error. J is TRBJ1-4 and V is TRBV14, with 10 bases fitting TRBD1. Per the germline V gene, CDR1 is SGHDN and CDR2 is FVKESK. The CDR3 is made up of 15 amino acids. CDR3 in amino acids: CASSQTGGAKEKLFF. For the CDR3, the DNA is TGTGCCAGCAGCCAGACAGGGGGCGCTAAAGAAAAACTGTTTTTT.

V gene TRBV28 combines with J gene TRBJ1-5; 8 bases line up with TRBD1. Germline V gene sequence: CDR1 MDHEN, CDR2 SYDVKM. The CDR3 sequence is 15 residues long. J was trimmed by 3 bases and V by 6 bases; bases with no gene match: 7. CDR3 bases: TGTGCCAGCAGACCTGAGACAGGGGACAATCAGCCCCAGCATTTT. Protein product: CASRPETGDNQPQHF.

The rearrangement links TRBV5-1 to TRBJ2-2; 10 bases line up with TRBD1. The V gene's germline CDR1 is SGHRS and CDR2 YFSETQ. This CDR3 has 15 residues. V trimming: 4 bases; J trimming: 9 bases; junction bases outside the gene matches: 9. For the CDR3, the DNA is TGCGCCAGCAGCGCCGGGACAGGGGCCCCCCGGGAGCTGTTTTTT. Encoded protein: CASSAGTGAPRELFF.

The chain joins TRBV19 to TRBJ2-3, with TRBD1 as a possible D gene (6 bases). Germline-derived CDR1 and CDR2 are LNHDA and SQIVND (reference sequence). With 1 base removed from V and 2 bases from J, the gap between germline ends came to 10 bases. CDR3 length: 15 residues. This CDR3 is CASSIGGPPTDTQYF. CDR3 nucleotide sequence: TGTGCCAGTAGTATAGGGGGGCCCCCCACAGATACGCAGTATTTT. The full variable domain, in which reference TRBV19 and TRBJ2-3 provide the parts outside the CDR3, is DGGITQSPKYLFRKEGQNVTLSCEQNLNHDAMYWYRQDPGQGLRLIYYSQIVNDFQKGDIAEGYSVSREKKESFPLTVTSAQKNPTAFYLCASSIGGPPTDTQYFGPGTRLTVL.

The V gene is TRBV5-1, the J gene TRBJ2-3, with 8 bases identical to TRBD1. CDR1 is SGHRS, CDR2 YFSETQ, per germline. V shed 0 bases, J shed 1 base, and the junction held 7 bases outside the gene matches. The CDR3 has 17 residues. The CDR3 loop is CASSLGTGKIGTDTQYF. Written as DNA, the CDR3 is TGCGCCAGCAGCTTGGGGACAGGGAAAATAGGCACAGATACGCAGTATTTT.

The chain uses TRBV7-6 and TRBJ1-1, with D uncertain. CDR3 length equals 13 residues. CDR1 is SGHVS and CDR2 is FNYEAQ in the germline V gene. V lost 5 bases, J lost 3 bases, and 10 bases lay in between. The chain's CDR3 is CASSPSGHTEAFF. CDR3 in DNA: TGTGCCAGCAGCCCCTCAGGTCACACTGAAGCTTTCTTT.

The genes are TRBV12-3 or TRBV12-4 and TRBJ1-2, with no clear D. With 3 bases removed from V and 3 bases from J, the gap between germline ends came to 5 bases. The CDR3 extends over 12 amino acids. The CDR3 DNA reads as TGTGCCAGCAGTTTCCGGGACTATGGCTACACCTTC. It yields the protein CASSFRDYGYTF.

This chain links TRBV9 with TRBJ1-1, with D perhaps TRBD1 (5 bases). In germline, CDR1 is SGDLS, CDR2 YYNGEE. The germline V and J ends were trimmed by 0 bases and 0 bases, with 9 bases remaining between them. The CDR3 contains 15 residues. In DNA form, the CDR3 reads TGTGCCAGCAGCGTAGGGGGCACTTTGAACACTGAAGCTTTCTTT. Translated: CASSVGGTLNTEAFF.

This clone turned up a few times. This sequence joins TRBV27 and TRBJ1-1; 9 bases agree with TRBD1. Germline CDR1 is MNHEY and CDR2 is SMNVEV (reference sequence). The CDR3 spans 16 residues. The ends lost 6 bases at V and 1 base at J; junction bases unmatched: 9. CDR3 sequence (DNA): TGTGCCAGCAGGGTTGGGACAGGGTTGTCGAACACTGAAGCTTTCTTT. Translation gives CASRVGTGLSNTEAFF.

The V call is TRBV30, the J call TRBJ1-5; D is unclear. This CDR3 has 15 residues. The V end lost 3 bases, the J end lost 1 base, and 13 bases lay between the germline ends. Germline V gene sequence: CDR1 GTSNPN, CDR2 SVGIG (reference sequence). The CDR3 is CAWRPRGRSNQPQHF. The CDR3 DNA reads TGTGCCTGGAGGCCCCGAGGCCGAAGCAATCAGCCCCAGCATTTT.

In nucleotides, the CDR3 is TGTGCCAGCAGGACGACCAGGGAGGTCCCCCATGGCTACACCTTC. The encoded protein is CASRTTREVPHGYTF. This chain links TRBV5-6 with TRBJ1-2, with a possible D match to TRBD1 (5 bases). Germline-derived CDR1 and CDR2 are SGHDT and YYEEEE. V was shortened by 5 bases and J by 6 bases, with 20 bases between the two germline ends. This CDR3 contains 15 residues.

The chain couples TRBV5-1 to TRBJ2-3, with TRBD2 matching over 7 bases. This CDR3 has 15 residues. Per germline, CDR1 SGHRS and CDR2 YFSETQ. V lost 6 bases to trimming and J lost 0 bases; unmatched junction nucleotides: 7. The CDR3 region has the DNA TGCGCCAGCACCCCTAGCGGTTCTAGCACAGATACGCAGTATTTT. This codes for CASTPSGSSTDTQYF.

The J gene is TRBJ1-6, the V gene TRBV11-2, with D hard to call. This CDR3 is 14 amino acids long. CDR1 and CDR2 from the germline V gene are SGHAT and FQNNGV. The germline V and J ends were trimmed by 2 bases and 11 bases, with 13 bases remaining between them. The CDR3 DNA follows: TGTGCCAGCAGCTTAATGGTCGGTTTCCCACCCCTCCACTTT. It yields the protein CASSLMVGFPPLHF.

The chain links TRBV7-3 to TRBJ1-1, with no clear D. Trimming stripped 0 bases from V and 7 bases from J, with 12 bases between. Germline-derived CDR1 and CDR2 are SGHTA and FQGTGA. The CDR3 is 14 residues long. The CDR3 sequence: CASSLTRGSGEAFF. CDR3 coding DNA: TGTGCCAGCAGCTTAACCCGCGGCTCGGGTGAAGCTTTCTTT.